Listed below are T cell receptor beta chains from one sample, sequenced in a study of metastatic and nonmetastatic thyroid tumors. TCRdb used MiXCR to call clones anew from the PCR reads. The data contain some 16,000 clones, 26% of them singletons. The sequenced sample was tumor tissue. The receptor set was obtained from a female donor with papillary thyroid cancer or a benign thyroid nodule (not recorded which). Some clones in this sample may be carry-over from other donors' samples. CDR3s include the opening cysteine and the closing phenylalanine or tryptophan. Fields, in order: V gene, D gene, J gene, clone size, CDR3 DNA, CDR3 protein. D genes are given only for firm matches. Size is stated for part of the rows, as once, few or many counts, or as a class when the clone is expanded.

TRBV10-1,NA,TRBJ1-1,many,TGCGCCAGCAGTGGGACAGCGAACACTGAAGCTTTCTTT,CASSGTANTEAFF
TRBV14,NA,TRBJ2-7,NA,TGTGCCAGCAGCCAAGCTGGGGACAGCGGGTTCTACGAGCAGTACTTC,CASSQAGDSGFYEQYF
TRBV12-3/TRBV12-4,NA,TRBJ1-1,many,TGTGCCAGCAGTCCCGACATAAACACTGAAGCTTTCTTT,CASSPDINTEAFF
TRBV4-2,NA,TRBJ2-7,NA,TGTGCCAGCAGCCAAGAGGTTCACCACTCCTACGAGCAGTACTTC,CASSQEVHHSYEQYF
TRBV5-1,NA,TRBJ2-1,many,TGCGCCAGCAGCCTGGAGAATGAGCAGTTCTTC,CASSLENEQFF
TRBV6-6,NA,TRBJ2-5,NA,TGTGCCTGCAGTTACTCCCACCTCCGAGAGACCCAGTACTTC,CACSYSHLRETQYF
TRBV19,NA,TRBJ1-1,medium-sized,TGTGCCAGTAGCACTTCCCTGAACACTGAAGCTTTCTTT,CASSTSLNTEAFF
TRBV9,TRBD1,TRBJ2-5,many,TGTGCCAGCAGCACCCGACAGGGCAGGGGGGAGACCCAGTACTTC,CASSTRQGRGETQYF
TRBV13,NA,TRBJ2-5,many,TGTGCCAGCAGAGTTAACAATCAAGAGGCCCAGTACTTC,CASRVNNQEAQYF
TRBV28,NA,TRBJ2-7,NA,TGTGCCAGCAGTTTTGGACACCCCTACGAGCAGTACTTC,CASSFGHPYEQYF
TRBV7-9,TRBD1,TRBJ2-1,NA,TGTGCCAGCACCGATAACAGGGGGCGAGGAATCTTC,CASTDNRGRGIF
TRBV5-1,TRBD1,TRBJ1-3,once,TGCGCCAGCAGAGCCCGGGACAGGGAAGGAAACACCATATATTTT,CASRARDREGNTIYF
TRBV9,TRBD2,TRBJ2-7,NA,TGTGCCAGCATCGTAGACGGGAGGGGCTCCTACGAGCAGTACTTC,CASIVDGRGSYEQYF
TRBV19,TRBD2,TRBJ2-1,many,TGTGCCAGTAGTATAGATCTAGCGGGGTCCTACAATGAGCAGTTCTTC,CASSIDLAGSYNEQFF
TRBV10-1,NA,TRBJ1-6,few,TGCGCCAGCAGTGTACAGGGTAATTCACCCCTCCACTTT,CASSVQGNSPLHF
TRBV20-1,NA,TRBJ1-2,many,TGCAGTGCTAGAGATCCCGACTATTATGGCTACACCTTC,CSARDPDYYGYTF
TRBV20-1,NA,TRBJ2-3,NA,TGCAGTGCCCTGAAGACGAGCTCAAGCACAGATACGCAGTATTTT,CSALKTSSSTDTQYF
TRBV28,TRBD1,TRBJ2-1,NA,TGTGCCAGCAGTTTACCAAGCGAGACAGGGGGCTCCTACAATGAGCAGTTCTTC,CASSLPSETGGSYNEQFF
TRBV15,NA,TRBJ1-2,few,TGTGCCACCGGGGGGCCCTCCTATGGCTACACCTTC,CATGGPSYGYTF
TRBV6-1,TRBD1,TRBJ2-3,NA,TGTGCCAGCAGTCGTACAGGGGCGGGTCTAACAGATACGCAGTATTTT,CASSRTGAGLTDTQYF
TRBV5-1,NA,TRBJ2-2,many,TGCGCCAGCAGCTCAGGAGGGGGGCCTGCGGGCACCGGGGAGCTGTTTTTT,CASSSGGGPAGTGELFF
TRBV9,NA,TRBJ2-2,many,TGTGCCAGCAGCCAAGGGTGGGGTCCAAAGCCCGGGGAGCTGTTTTTT,CASSQGWGPKPGELFF
TRBV2,NA,TRBJ2-7,few,TGTGCCAGCAGTGAGTGTCCCCGCTCCTACAAGCAGTACTTC,CASSECPRSYKQYF
TRBV9,NA,TRBJ1-2,NA,TGTGCCAGCAGCGTAGCCGGGCAGGGTGGTGACTGCACCTTC,CASSVAGQGGDCTF
TRBV5-8,TRBD2,TRBJ2-7,NA,TGTGCCAGCAGCTTGCCGGGGGGTTCGGCTTTGTACGAGCAGTACTTC,CASSLPGGSALYEQYF
TRBV20-1,NA,TRBJ2-3,large,TGCAGTGCTAGCCGCGAAAGCGGGAGCACAGATACGCAGTATTTT,CSASRESGSTDTQYF
TRBV2,NA,TRBJ2-3,few,TGTGCCAGCTTAAGGGCAGATACGCAGTATTTT,CASLRADTQYF
TRBV6-1,NA,TRBJ1-5,medium-sized,TGTGCCAGCTTCACCGGGACTGCAGTATGGCCCCAGCATTTT,CASFTGTAVWPQHF
TRBV6-1,TRBD1,TRBJ2-7,few,TGTGCCAGCAGTGCCGGGACAGCCTACGAGCAGTACTTC,CASSAGTAYEQYF
TRBV19,NA,TRBJ2-5,many,TGTGCCAGTAGTATAGCCATAAAAGAGACCCAGTACTTC,CASSIAIKETQYF
TRBV14,TRBD2,TRBJ2-1,many,TGTGCCAGCAGCCAAGATATGGGGGGGTTCTACAATGAGCAGTTCTTC,CASSQDMGGFYNEQFF
TRBV6-1,NA,TRBJ1-5,many,TGTGCCAGCAGTGAGCCCTCGCTGGGCAGGCTATTT,CASSEPSLGRLF
TRBV6-1,NA,TRBJ1-4,many,TGTGCCAGCAGAAGGACAACTAATGAAAAACTGTTTTTT,CASRRTTNEKLFF
TRBV7-6,NA,TRBJ2-7,medium-sized,TGTGCCAGCAGCTTAGCGCGGGACGAGCAGTACTTC,CASSLARDEQYF
TRBV27,NA,TRBJ2-1,many,TGTGCCAGCAGTTTCAGCAGCCGGGACCCCAATGAGCAGTTCTTC,CASSFSSRDPNEQFF
TRBV3-1,TRBD1,TRBJ2-7,NA,TGTGCCAGCAGCCAAGGGTGGACAGGGGGCTACGAGCAGTACTTC,CASSQGWTGGYEQYF
TRBV28,NA,TRBJ2-1,medium-sized,TGTGCCAGCAGGGGGGGCCCCGGCTCCTACAATGAGCAGTTCTTC,CASRGGPGSYNEQFF
TRBV12-3/TRBV12-4,NA,TRBJ2-3,NA,TGTGCCAGCATCTCCCCGGGGTTTGCCCCAGATACGCAGTATTTT,CASISPGFAPDTQYF
TRBV7-8,NA,TRBJ2-7,medium-sized,TGTGCCAGCAGCTTAGGTATCCCCTACGAGCAGTACTTC,CASSLGIPYEQYF
TRBV5-6,TRBD2,TRBJ2-7,many,TGTGCCAGCAGCCCGACTAGCGGGAGGACCACCTACGAGCAGTACTTC,CASSPTSGRTTYEQYF
TRBV2,TRBD1,TRBJ1-1,many,TGTGCCAGCAGTGTGGACAGGAGGGACACTGAAGCTTTCTTT,CASSVDRRDTEAFF
TRBV25-1,NA,TRBJ1-1,NA,TGTGTCAGCAGTGAAGGTGGCAGGGAATCTTTCTTT,CVSSEGGRESFF
TRBV20-1,NA,TRBJ2-7,few,TGCAGTGCTAGAGAAAGGGGGGGTGGTAAATACGAGCAGTACTTC,CSARERGGGKYEQYF
TRBV20-1,NA,TRBJ2-7,NA,TGCAGTACGGCAGGCGTAGACTCCTACGAGCAGTACTTC,CSTAGVDSYEQYF
TRBV30,NA,TRBJ1-1,once,TGTGCCTGGAGTCGCGGGACGGCTGAAGCTTTCTTT,CAWSRGTAEAFF
TRBV6-1,NA,TRBJ2-7,many,TGTGCCAGCAGTTTGGGCCTCACCTACGAGCAGTACTTC,CASSLGLTYEQYF
TRBV20-1,TRBD1,TRBJ1-1,NA,TGCAGTGCTAGGGGGGACAGGGGGAACACTGAAGCTTTCTTT,CSARGDRGNTEAFF
TRBV20-1,NA,TRBJ1-2,NA,TGCAGTGCTAGAGATTTCCAGGGAGCGAACTATGGCTACACCTTC,CSARDFQGANYGYTF
TRBV11-2,NA,TRBJ1-6,NA,TGTGCCAGCAGCTTCCCAGGGGACCGGGGCAGGGATAATTCACCCCTCCACTTT,CASSFPGDRGRDNSPLHF
TRBV6-1,NA,TRBJ2-7,many,TGTGCCCTCGGAGACCGAGCCTACGAGCAGTACTTC,CALGDRAYEQYF
TRBV6-1,NA,TRBJ2-1,many,TGTGCCAGCAGTTCGACAAGGGCCCCTGAGCAGTTCTTC,CASSSTRAPEQFF
TRBV11-1,NA,TRBJ1-2,NA,TGTGCCAGCAGCTTGGGCAGGGTCGAAGCTAACTATGGCTACACCTTC,CASSLGRVEANYGYTF
TRBV6-1,NA,TRBJ1-1,NA,TGTGCCAGCAGTGAACGGGCGGGGGCGGGGAGCGCTGAAGCTTTCTTT,CASSERAGAGSAEAFF
TRBV4-1,NA,TRBJ2-7,medium-sized,TGCGCCAGCAGCCAAGAAATGGGGGGCTACGAGCAGTACTTC,CASSQEMGGYEQYF
TRBV30,NA,TRBJ1-2,NA,TGTGCCTGTCTCCACCCCGGAGGGGACACCTTC,CACLHPGGDTF
TRBV5-1,TRBD2,TRBJ2-5,many,TGCGCCAGCAGCCGGGGACTAGCGGAGGGAGGAGTGGAGACCCAGTACTTC,CASSRGLAEGGVETQYF
TRBV19,NA,TRBJ2-3,many,TGTGCCAGTAGTGAGCTCTGGGCAGGGGGCACAGATACGCAGTATTTT,CASSELWAGGTDTQYF
TRBV20-1,NA,TRBJ2-2,many,TGCAGTGCTAGTCGTGGCAGGGCCGGGGAGCTGTTTTTT,CSASRGRAGELFF
TRBV19,TRBD2,TRBJ2-1,many,TGTGCCAGTAGTATTCTAGCGGGAGCAAATGAGCAGTTCTTC,CASSILAGANEQFF
TRBV6-1,TRBD1,TRBJ2-5,NA,TGTGCCAGCAGTGAGGGACAGGGGGCGGAGACCCAGTACTTC,CASSEGQGAETQYF